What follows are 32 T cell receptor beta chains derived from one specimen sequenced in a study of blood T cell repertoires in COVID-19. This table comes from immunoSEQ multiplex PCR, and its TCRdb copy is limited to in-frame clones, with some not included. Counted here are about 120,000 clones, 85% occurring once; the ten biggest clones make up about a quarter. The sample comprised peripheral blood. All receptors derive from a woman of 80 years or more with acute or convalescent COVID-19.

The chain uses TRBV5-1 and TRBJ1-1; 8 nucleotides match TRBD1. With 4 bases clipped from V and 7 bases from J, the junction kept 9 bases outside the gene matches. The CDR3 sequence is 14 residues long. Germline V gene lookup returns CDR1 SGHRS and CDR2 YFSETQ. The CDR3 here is CASSPGQGPHEAFF. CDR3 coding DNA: TGCGCCAGCAGCCCTGGACAGGGCCCGCATGAAGCTTTCTTT.

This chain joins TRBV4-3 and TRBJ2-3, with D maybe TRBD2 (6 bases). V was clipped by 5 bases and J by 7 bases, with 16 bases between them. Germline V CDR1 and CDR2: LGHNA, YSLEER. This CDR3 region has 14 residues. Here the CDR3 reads CASSSRLVQNTQYF. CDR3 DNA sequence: TGCGCCAGCAGCTCTCGACTAGTCCAAAATACGCAGTATTTT.

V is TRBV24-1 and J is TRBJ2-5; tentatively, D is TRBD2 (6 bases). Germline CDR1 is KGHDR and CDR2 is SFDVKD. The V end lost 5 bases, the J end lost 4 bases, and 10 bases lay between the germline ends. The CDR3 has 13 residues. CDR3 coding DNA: TGTGCCACCAGTGGAGGAGGGGCAGAGACCCAGTACTTC. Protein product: CATSGGGAETQYF.

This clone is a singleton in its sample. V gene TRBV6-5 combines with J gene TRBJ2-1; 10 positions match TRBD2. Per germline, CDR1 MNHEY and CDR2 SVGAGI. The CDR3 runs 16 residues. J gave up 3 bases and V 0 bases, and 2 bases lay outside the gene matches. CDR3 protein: CASSYSLAGIYNEQFF. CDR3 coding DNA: TGTGCCAGCAGTTACTCACTAGCGGGGATCTACAATGAGCAGTTCTTC.

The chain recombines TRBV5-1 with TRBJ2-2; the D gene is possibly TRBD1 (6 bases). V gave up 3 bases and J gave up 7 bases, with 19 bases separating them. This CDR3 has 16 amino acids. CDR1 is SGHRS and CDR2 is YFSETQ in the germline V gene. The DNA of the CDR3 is TGCGCCAGCAGCTACACCGGGACAAGGTCAAGCGGGGAGCTGTTTTTT. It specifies CASSYTGTRSSGELFF.

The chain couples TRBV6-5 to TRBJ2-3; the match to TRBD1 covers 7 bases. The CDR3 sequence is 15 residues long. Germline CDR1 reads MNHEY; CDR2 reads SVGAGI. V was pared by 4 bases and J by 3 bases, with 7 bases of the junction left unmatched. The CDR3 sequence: CASSSTGSGTDTQYF. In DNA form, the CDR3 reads TGTGCCAGCAGTTCGACAGGGTCCGGGACAGATACGCAGTATTTT.

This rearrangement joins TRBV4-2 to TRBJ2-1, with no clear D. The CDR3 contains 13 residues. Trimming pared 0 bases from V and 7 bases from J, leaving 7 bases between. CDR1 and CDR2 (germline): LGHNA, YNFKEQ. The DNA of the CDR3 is TGTGCCAGCAGCCAAGATACGAGGAATGAGCAGTTCTTC. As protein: CASSQDTRNEQFF.

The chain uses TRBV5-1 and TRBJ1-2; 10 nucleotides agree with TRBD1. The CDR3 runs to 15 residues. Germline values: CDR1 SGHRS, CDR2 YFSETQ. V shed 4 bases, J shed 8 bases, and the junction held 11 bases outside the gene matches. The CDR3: CASSPALGQGIGYTF. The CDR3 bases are TGCGCCAGCAGCCCAGCCCTGGGACAGGGGATAGGCTACACCTTC.

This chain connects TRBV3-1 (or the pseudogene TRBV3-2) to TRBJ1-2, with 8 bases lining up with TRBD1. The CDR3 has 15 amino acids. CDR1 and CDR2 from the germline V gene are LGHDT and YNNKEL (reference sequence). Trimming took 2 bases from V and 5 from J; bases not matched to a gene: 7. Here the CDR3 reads CASSQRQGYRYGYTF. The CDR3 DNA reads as TGTGCCAGCAGCCAAAGACAGGGGTATAGGTATGGCTACACCTTC.

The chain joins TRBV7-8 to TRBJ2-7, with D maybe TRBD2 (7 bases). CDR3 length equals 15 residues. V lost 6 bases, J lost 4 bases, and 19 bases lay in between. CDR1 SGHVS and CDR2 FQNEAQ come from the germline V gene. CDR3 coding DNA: TGTGCCAGCAGTTATACCAGGGAGGGGACATACGAGCAGTACTTC. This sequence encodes CASSYTREGTYEQYF.

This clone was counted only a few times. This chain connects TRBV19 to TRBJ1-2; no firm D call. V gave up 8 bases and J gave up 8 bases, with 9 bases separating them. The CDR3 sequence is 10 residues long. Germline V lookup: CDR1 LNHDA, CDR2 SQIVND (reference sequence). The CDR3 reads CASFGEGYTF. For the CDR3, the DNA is TGTGCCAGTTTCGGGGAGGGCTACACCTTC.

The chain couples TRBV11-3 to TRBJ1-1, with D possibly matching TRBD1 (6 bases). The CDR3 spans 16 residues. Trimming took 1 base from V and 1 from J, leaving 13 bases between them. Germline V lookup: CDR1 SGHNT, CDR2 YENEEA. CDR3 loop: CASSLGPGAGNTEAFF. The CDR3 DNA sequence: TGTGCCAGCAGCTTAGGCCCAGGGGCTGGGAACACTGAAGCTTTCTTT.

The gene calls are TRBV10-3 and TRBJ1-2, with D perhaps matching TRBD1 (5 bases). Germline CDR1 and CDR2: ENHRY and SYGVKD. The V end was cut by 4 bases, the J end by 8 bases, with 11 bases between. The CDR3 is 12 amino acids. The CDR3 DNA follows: TGTGCCATCAGTGTGGACAAAGACGGCTACACCTTC. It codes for CAISVDKDGYTF.

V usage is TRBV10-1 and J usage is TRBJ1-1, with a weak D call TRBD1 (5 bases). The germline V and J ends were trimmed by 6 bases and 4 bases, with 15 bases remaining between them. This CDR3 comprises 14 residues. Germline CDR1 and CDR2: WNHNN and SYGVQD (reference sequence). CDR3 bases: TGCGCCAGCAGCGCACTTGACAGCCCCACTGAAGCTTTCTTT. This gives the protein CASSALDSPTEAFF.

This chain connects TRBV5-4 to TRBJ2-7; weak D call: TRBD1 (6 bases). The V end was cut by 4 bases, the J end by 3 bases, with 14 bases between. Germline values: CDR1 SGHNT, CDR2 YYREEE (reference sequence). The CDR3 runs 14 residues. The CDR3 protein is CASSPRGQVYEQYV. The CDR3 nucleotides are TGTGCCAGCAGCCCCAGGGGACAAGTCTACGAGCAGTACGTC.

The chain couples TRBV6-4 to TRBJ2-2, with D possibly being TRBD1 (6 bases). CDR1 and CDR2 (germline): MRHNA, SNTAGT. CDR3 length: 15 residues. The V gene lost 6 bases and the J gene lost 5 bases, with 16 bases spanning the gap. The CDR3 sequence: CASRQGRTGTGELFF. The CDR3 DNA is TGTGCCAGCAGGCAGGGGAGAACGGGGACCGGGGAGCTGTTTTTT.

Written as DNA, the CDR3 is TGCAGCGTTGGGCGGGGGGCATCCACCGGGGAGCTGTTTTTT. The encoded protein is CSVGRGASTGELFF. The chain combines TRBV29-1 with TRBJ2-2, with 8 nucleotides matching TRBD2. CDR1 SQVTM and CDR2 ANQGSEA come from the germline V gene. Losses at the gene ends were 4 bases for V and 4 bases for J; bases not matched to a gene: 5. This CDR3 has 14 residues.

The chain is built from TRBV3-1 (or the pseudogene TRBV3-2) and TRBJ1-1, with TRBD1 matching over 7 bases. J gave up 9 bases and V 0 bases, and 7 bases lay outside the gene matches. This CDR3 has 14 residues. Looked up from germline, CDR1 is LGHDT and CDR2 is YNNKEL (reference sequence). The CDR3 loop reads CASSQDAGGEKAFF. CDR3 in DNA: TGTGCCAGCAGCCAAGATGCAGGGGGAGAAAAAGCTTTCTTT.

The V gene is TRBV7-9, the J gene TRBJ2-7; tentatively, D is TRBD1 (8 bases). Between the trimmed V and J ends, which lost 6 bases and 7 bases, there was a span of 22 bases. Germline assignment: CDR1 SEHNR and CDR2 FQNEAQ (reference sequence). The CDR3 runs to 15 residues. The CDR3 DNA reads TGTGCCAGCAGTTCACAGGGGGGGTACCTAGGTGAGCAGTACTTC. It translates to CASSSQGGYLGEQYF. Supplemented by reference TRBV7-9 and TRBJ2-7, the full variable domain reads DTGVSQNPRHKITKRGQNVTFRCDPISEHNRLYWYRQTLGQGPEFLTYFQNEAQLEKSRLLSDRFSAERPKGSFSTLEIQRTEQGDSAMYLCASSSQGGYLGEQYFGPGTRLTVT.

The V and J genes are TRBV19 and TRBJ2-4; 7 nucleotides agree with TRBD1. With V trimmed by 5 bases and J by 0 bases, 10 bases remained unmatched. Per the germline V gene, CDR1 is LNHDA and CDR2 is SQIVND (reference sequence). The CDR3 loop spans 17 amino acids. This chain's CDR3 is CASSSGQLRGAKNIQYF. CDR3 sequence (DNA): TGTGCCAGTAGTTCGGGACAGCTTCGGGGAGCCAAAAACATTCAGTACTTC.

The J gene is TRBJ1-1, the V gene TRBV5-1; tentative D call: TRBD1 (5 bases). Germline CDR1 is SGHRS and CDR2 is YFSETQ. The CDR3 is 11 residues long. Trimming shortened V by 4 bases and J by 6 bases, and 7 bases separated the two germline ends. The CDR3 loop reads CASSTGAEAFF. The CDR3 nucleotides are TGCGCCAGCAGCACGGGGGCTGAAGCTTTCTTT.

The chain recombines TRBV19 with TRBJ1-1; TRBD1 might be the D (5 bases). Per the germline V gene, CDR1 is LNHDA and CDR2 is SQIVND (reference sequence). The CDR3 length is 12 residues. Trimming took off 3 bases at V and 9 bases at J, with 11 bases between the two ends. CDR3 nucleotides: TGTGCCAGTAGTATTATTCAGGGTAAAGCTTTCTTT. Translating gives CASSIIQGKAFF.

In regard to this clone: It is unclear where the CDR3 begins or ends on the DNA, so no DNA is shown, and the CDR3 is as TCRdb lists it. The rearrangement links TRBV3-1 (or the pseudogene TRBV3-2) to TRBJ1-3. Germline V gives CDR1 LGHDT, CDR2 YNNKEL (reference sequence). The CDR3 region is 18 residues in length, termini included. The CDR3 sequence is CASSQGFGAGGAGNTIYF.

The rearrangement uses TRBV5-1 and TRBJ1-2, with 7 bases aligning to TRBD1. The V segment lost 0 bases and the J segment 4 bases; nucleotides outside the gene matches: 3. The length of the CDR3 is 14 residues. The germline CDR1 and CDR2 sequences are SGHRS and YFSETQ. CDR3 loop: CASSLARGVYGYTF. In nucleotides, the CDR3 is TGCGCCAGCAGCTTGGCCAGGGGGGTCTATGGCTACACCTTC. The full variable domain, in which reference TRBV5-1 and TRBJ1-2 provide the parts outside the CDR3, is KAGVTQTPRYLIKTRGQQVTLSCSPISGHRSVSWYQQTPGQGLQFLFEYFSETQRNKGNFPGRFSGRQFSNSRSEMNVSTLELGDSALYLCASSLARGVYGYTFGSGTRLTVV.

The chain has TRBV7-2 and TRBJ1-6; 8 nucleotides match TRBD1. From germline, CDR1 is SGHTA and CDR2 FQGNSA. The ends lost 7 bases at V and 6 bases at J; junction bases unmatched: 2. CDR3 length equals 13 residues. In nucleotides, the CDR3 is TGTGCCAGCACAACAGGGGGTAATTCACCCCTCCACTTT. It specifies CASTTGGNSPLHF.

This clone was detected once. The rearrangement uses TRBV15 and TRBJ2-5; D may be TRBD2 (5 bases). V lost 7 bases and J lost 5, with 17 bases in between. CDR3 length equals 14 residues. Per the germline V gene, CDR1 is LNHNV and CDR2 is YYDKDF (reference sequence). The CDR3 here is CATTIRSGLETQYF. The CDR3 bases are TGTGCCACCACTATTCGCAGCGGATTGGAGACCCAGTACTTC.

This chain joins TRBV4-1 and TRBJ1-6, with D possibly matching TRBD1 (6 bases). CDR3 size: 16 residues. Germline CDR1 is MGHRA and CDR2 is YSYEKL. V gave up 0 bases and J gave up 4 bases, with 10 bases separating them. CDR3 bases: TGCGCCAGCAGCCAAGAGACTCAGGGGTATAATTCACCCCTCCACTTT. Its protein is CASSQETQGYNSPLHF.

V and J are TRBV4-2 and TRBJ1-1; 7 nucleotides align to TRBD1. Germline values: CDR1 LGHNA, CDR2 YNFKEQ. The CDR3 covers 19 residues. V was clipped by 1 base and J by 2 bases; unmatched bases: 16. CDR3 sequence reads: CASSQALGYADRANTEAFF. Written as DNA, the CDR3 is TGTGCCAGCAGCCAAGCACTGGGGTACGCCGACAGGGCAAACACTGAAGCTTTCTTT.

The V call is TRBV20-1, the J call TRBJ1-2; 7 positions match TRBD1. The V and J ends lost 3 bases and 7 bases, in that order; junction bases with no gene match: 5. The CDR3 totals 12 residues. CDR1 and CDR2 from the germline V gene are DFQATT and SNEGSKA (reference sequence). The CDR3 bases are TGCAGTGCTAGTCGAGGGGGCATTGGCTACACCTTC. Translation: CSASRGGIGYTF.

For the CDR3, the DNA is TGCGCCAGCAGCCAAGGGGTCTTTTACGAGCAGTACTTC. Residues: CASSQGVFYEQYF. V and J are TRBV5-1 and TRBJ2-7; TRBD1 might be the D (5 bases). V gave up 4 bases and J gave up 4 bases, with 12 bases separating them. Germline CDR1 SGHRS, CDR2 YFSETQ. The CDR3 has 13 residues.

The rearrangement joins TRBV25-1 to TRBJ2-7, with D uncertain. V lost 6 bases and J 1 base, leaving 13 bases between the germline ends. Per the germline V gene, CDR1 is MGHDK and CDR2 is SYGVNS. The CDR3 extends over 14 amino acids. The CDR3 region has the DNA TGTGCCAGCAGCCGCATGGGCAGTTCCTACGAGCAGTACTTC. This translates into CASSRMGSSYEQYF.

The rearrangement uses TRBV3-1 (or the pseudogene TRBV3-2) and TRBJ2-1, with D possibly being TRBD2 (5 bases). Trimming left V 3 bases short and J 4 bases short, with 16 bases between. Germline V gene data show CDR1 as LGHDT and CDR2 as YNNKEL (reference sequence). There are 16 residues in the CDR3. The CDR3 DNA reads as TGTGCCAGCAGCCACGCCCCTTCCGGACTTTACAATGAGCAGTTCTTC. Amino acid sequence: CASSHAPSGLYNEQFF.